This TCR beta chain emerged from a study of PD-L1 blockade in urothelial cancer. Whole-study context: Every 3 weeks, patients received intravenous atezolizumab 1,200 mg, beginning 2014. Bladder-origin urothelial cancer in males described about 85% of the 29 patients.

Measured with immunoSEQ multiplex PCR; TCRdb has only the in-frame clones, and not every one. The sample records around 68,000 clones, roughly 77% being singletons. The time point here: pretreatment peripheral blood. Metastatic or locally advanced urothelial carcinoma was present in the patients. Sequencing was performed on PBMCs, taken around atezolizumab (anti-PD-L1) treatment. The sequence was collected from a man between 65 and 85 years old with urothelial cancer.

CDR3 amino acids: CASSQVWQGAASYGYTF. CDR3 bases: TGCGCCAGCAGCCAAGTTTGGCAGGGGGCGGCCTCCTATGGCTACACCTTC. The rearrangement links TRBV4-1 to TRBJ1-2; TRBD1 matches at 8 bases. CDR1 is MGHRA and CDR2 is YSYEKL in the germline V gene. The ends lost 1 base at V and 4 bases at J; junction bases unmatched: 11. This CDR3 has 17 amino acids.